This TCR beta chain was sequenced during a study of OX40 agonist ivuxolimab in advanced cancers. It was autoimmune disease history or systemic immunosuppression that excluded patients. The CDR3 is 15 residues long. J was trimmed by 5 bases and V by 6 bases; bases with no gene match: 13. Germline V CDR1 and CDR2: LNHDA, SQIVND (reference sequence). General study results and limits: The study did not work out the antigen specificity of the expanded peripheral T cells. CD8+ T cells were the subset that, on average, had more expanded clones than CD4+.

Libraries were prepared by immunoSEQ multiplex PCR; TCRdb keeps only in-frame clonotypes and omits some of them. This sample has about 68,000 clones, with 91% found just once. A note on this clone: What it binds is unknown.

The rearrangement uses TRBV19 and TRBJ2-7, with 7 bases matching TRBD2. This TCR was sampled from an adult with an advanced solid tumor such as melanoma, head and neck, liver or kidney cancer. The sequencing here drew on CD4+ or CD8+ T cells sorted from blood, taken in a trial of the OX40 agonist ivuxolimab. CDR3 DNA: TGTGCCAGTAGCCGCCTGGGAGGGAGGTCCAACGAGCAGTACTTC. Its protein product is CASSRLGGRSNEQYF.